This TCR beta chain appears in the sequencing data of a study of blood T cells in healthy people across ages. This clonotype was seen a handful of times. In germline, CDR1 is LGHNA, CDR2 YNFKEQ. This CDR3 is 17 amino acids long. Isolation of PBMCs gave at least 6 million cells per sample. Then a second PCR, running roughly 7 to 11 cycles, was carried out with a sample-barcoded 5' primer and a J-beta primer mix. TCRdb itself ran the 5' RACE reads through MiXCR, one entry per CDR3 protein. The sample contains fewer than 1,200,000 distinct CDR3 sequences, approximately 25% of which appear only once. These same records also appear under a second study, on T cells of mothers and their children.

The material sequenced was blood. This clonotype was sampled from a girl aged 2 to 9 in good health. The J gene is TRBJ2-5, the V gene TRBV4-2; D is uncertain. The end of the DNA fits TRBJ2-1 better, so the J call may be wrong. The CDR3: CASSPSNLEDSYNEQFF. CDR3 in DNA: TGTGCCAGCAGCCCGTCAAATCTAGAGGATTCATACAATGAGCAGTTCTTC.